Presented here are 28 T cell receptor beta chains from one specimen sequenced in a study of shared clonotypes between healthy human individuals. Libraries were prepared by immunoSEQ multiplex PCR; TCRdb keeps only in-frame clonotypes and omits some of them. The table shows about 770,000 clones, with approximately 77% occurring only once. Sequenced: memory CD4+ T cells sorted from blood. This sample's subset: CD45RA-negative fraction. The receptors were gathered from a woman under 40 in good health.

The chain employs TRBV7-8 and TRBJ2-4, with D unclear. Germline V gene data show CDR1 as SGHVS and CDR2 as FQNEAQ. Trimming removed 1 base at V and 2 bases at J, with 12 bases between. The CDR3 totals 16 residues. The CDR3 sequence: CASSLDSLSSKNIQYF. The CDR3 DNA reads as TGTGCCAGCAGCTTAGACAGCTTATCTTCCAAAAACATTCAGTACTTC.

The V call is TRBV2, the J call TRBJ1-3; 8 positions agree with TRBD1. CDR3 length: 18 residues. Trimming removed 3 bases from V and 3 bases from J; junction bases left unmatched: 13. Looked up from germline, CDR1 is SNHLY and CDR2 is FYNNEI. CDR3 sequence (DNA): TGTGCCAGCAGTGAGTTGAGGAGGACAGGGAGTTATGGAAACACCATATATTTT. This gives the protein CASSELRRTGSYGNTIYF.

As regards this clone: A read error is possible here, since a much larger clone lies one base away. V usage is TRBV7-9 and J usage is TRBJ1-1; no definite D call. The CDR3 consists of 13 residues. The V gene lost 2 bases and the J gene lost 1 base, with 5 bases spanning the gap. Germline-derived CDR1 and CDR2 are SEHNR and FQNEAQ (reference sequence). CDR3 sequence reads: CASSLQENTEAFF. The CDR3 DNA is TGTGCCAGCAGCTTACAGGAGAACACTGAAGCTTTCTTT.

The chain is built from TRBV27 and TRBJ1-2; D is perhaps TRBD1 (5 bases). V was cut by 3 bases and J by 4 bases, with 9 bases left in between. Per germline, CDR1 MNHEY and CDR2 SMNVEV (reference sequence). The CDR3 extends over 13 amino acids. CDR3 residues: CASSLEGFYGYTF. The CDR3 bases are TGTGCCAGCAGTTTGGAGGGGTTCTATGGCTACACCTTC.

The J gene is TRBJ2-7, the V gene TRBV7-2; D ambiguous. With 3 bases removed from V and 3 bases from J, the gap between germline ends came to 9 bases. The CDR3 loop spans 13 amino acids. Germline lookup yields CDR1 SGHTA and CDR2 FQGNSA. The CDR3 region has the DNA TGTGCCAGCAGCTTGTCAACCATCTACGAGCAGTACTTC. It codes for CASSLSTIYEQYF.

CDR3: CASSLDGSGARQETQYF. The CDR3, as DNA: TGTGCCAGCAGCTTAGACGGGAGTGGGGCGCGGCAGGAGACCCAGTACTTC. V gene TRBV7-2 combines with J gene TRBJ2-5, with TRBD2 as a possible D gene (6 bases). The ends were cut back, 1 base at V and 5 bases at J, with 20 bases in the middle. This CDR3 spans 17 amino acids. Germline loops: CDR1 SGHTA, CDR2 FQGNSA.

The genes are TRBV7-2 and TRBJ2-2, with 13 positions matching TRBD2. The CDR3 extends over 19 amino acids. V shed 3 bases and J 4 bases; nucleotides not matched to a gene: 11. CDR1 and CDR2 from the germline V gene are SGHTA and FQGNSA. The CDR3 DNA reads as TGTGCCAGCAGCTTGCCCACTAGCGGGAGGGCCTCGAGCACCGGGGAGCTGTTTTTT. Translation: CASSLPTSGRASSTGELFF.

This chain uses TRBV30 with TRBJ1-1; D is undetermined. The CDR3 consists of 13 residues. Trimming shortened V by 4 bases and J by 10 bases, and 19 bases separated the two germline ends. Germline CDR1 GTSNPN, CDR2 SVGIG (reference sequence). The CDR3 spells CAWTILFEEPAFF. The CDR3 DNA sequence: TGTGCCTGGACCATCCTGTTTGAAGAGCCAGCTTTCTTT.

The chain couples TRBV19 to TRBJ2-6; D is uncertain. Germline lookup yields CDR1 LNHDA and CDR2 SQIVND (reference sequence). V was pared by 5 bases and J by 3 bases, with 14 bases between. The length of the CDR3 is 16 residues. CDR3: CASSLDTTGGANVLTF. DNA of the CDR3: TGTGCCAGTAGTCTTGACACCACCGGTGGGGCCAACGTCCTGACTTTC.

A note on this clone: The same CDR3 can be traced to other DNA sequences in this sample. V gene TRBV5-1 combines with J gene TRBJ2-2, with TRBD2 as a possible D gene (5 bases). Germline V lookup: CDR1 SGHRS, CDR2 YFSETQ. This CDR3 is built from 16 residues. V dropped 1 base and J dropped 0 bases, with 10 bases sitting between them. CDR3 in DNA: TGCGCCAGCAGCTTGTATTTAGCGTCGAACACCGGGGAGCTGTTTTTT. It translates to CASSLYLASNTGELFF.

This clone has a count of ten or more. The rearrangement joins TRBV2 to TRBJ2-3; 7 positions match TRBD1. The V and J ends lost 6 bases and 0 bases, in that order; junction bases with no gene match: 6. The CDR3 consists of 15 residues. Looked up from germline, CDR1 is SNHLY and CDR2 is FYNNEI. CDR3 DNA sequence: TGTGCCAGCAGGGAACAGGGGCTAAGCACAGATACGCAGTATTTT. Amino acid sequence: CASREQGLSTDTQYF.

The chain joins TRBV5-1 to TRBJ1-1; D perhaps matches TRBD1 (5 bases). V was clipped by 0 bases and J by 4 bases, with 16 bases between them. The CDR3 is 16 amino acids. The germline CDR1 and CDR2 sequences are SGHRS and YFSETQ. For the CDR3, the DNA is TGCGCCAGCAGCTTGGGGCCTCCAGGGTTGGGCACTGAAGCTTTCTTT. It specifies CASSLGPPGLGTEAFF.

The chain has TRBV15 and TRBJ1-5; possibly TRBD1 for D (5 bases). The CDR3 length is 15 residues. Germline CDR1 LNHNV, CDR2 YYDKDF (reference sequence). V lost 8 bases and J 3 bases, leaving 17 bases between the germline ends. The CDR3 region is CATAVSGRDNQPQHF. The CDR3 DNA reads TGTGCCACCGCAGTATCGGGACGGGACAATCAGCCCCAGCATTTT.

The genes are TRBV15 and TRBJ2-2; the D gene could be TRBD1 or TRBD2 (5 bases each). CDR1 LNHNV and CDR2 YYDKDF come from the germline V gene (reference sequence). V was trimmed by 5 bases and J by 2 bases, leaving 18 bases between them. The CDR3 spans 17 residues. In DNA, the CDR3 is TGTGCCACCAGCTCTTGGGGGTCAGGCGCAAACACCGGGGAGCTGTTTTTT. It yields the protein CATSSWGSGANTGELFF. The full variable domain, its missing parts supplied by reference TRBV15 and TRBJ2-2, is DAMVIQNPRYQVTQFGKPVTLSCSQTLNHNVMYWYQQKSSQAPKLLFHYYDKDFNNEADTPDNFQSRRPNTSFCFLDIRSPGLGDTAMYLCATSSWGSGANTGELFFGEGSRLTVL.

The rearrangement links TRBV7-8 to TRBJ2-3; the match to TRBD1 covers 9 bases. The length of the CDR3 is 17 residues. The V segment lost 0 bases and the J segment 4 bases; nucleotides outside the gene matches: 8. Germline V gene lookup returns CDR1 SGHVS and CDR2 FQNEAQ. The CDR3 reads CASSLARQGDNSDTQYF. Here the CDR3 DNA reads TGTGCCAGCAGCTTAGCCAGACAGGGGGATAATTCAGATACGCAGTATTTT. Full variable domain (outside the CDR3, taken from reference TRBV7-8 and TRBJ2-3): GAGVSQSPRYKVAKRGQDVALRCDPISGHVSLFWYQQALGQGPEFLTYFQNEAQLDKSGLPSDRFFAERPEGSVSTLKIQRTQQEDSAVYLCASSLARQGDNSDTQYFGPGTRLTVL.

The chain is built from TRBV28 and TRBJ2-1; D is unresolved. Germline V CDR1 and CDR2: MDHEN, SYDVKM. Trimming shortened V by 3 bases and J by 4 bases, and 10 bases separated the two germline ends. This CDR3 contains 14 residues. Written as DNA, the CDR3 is TGTGCCAGCAGTTTTCCCATGGGTTACAATGAGCAGTTCTTC. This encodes CASSFPMGYNEQFF.

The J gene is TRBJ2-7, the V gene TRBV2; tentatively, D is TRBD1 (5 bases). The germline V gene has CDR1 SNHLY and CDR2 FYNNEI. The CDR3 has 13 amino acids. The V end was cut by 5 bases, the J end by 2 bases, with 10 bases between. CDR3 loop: CASSPDRTYEQYF. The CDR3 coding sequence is TGTGCCAGCAGTCCTGACAGAACCTACGAGCAGTACTTC.

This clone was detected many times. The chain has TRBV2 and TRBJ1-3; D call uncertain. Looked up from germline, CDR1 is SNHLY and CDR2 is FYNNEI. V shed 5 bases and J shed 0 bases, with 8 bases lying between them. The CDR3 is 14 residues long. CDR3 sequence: CASSTAFSGNTIYF. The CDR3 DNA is TGTGCCAGCAGTACGGCTTTCTCTGGAAACACCATATATTTT.

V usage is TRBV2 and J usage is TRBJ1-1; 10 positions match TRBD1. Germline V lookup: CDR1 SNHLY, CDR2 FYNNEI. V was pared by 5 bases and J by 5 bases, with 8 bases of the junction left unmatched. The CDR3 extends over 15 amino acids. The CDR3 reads CASSPRQGANTEAFF. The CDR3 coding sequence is TGTGCCAGCAGTCCTAGACAGGGGGCCAATACTGAAGCTTTCTTT.

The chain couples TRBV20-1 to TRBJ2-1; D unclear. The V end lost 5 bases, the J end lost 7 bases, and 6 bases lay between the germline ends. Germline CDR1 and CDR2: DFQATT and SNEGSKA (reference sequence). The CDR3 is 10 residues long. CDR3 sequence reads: CSAERNEQFF. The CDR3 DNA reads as TGCAGTGCTGAGCGAAATGAGCAGTTCTTC.

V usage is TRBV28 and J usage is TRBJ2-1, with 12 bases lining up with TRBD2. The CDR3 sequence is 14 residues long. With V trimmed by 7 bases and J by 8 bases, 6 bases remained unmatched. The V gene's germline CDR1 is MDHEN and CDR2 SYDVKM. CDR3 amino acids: CASKTSGSLDEQFF. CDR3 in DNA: TGTGCCAGCAAGACTAGCGGGAGTTTGGATGAGCAGTTCTTC.

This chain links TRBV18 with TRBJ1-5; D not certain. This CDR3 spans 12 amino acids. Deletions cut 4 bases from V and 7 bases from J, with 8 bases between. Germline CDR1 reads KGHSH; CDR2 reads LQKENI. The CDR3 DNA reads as TGTGCCAGCTCACTCCCACTCCAGCCCCAGCATTTT. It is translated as CASSLPLQPQHF.

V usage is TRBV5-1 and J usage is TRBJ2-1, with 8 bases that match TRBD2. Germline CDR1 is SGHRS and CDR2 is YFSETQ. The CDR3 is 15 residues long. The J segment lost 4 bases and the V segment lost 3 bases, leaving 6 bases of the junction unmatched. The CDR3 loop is CASSYSSGEYNEQFF. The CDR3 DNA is TGCGCCAGCAGCTATAGTAGCGGGGAATACAATGAGCAGTTCTTC.

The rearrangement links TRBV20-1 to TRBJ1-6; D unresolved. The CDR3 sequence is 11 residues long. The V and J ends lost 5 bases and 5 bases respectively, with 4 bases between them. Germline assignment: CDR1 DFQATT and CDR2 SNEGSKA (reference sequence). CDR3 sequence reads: CSADHNSPLHF. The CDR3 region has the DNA TGCAGTGCTGACCATAATTCACCCCTCCACTTT.

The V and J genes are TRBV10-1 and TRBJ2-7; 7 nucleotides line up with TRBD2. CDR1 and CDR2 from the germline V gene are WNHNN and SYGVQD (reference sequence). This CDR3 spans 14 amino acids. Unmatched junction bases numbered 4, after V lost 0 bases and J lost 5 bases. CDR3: CASSESLARDEQYF. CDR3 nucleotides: TGCGCCAGCAGTGAGTCACTAGCGAGAGACGAGCAGTACTTC.

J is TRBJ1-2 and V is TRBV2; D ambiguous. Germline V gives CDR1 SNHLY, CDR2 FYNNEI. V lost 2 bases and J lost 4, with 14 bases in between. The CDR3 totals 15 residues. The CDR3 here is CASSERIWLVYGYTF. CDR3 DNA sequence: TGTGCCAGCAGTGAACGGATCTGGTTAGTCTATGGCTACACCTTC.

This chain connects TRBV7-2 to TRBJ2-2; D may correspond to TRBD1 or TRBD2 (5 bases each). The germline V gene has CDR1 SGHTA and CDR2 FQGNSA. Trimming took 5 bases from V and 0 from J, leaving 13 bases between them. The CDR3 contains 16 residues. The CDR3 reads CASSQLGRANTGELFF. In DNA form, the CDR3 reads TGTGCCAGCAGCCAGTTGGGGCGGGCGAACACCGGGGAGCTGTTTTTT.

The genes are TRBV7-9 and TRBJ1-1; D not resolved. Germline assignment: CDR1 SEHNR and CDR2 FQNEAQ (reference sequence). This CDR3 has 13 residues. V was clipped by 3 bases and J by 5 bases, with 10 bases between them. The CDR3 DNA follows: TGTGCCAGCAGCTTCCACGGCTCGACTGAAGCTTTCTTT. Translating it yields CASSFHGSTEAFF.